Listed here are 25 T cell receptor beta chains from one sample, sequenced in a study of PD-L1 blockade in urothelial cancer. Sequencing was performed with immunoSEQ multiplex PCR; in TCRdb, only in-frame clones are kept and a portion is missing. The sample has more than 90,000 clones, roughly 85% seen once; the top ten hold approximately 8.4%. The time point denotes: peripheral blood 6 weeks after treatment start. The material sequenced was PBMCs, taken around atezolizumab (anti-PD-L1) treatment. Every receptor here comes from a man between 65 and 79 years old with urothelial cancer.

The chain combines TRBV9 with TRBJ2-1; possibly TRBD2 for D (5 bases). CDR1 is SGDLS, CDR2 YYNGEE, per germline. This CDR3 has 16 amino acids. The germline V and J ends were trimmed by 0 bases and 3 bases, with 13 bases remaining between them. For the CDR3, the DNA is TGTGCCAGCAGCGTAGGAAGAGGGTCCGGCTACAATGAGCAGTTCTTC. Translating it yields CASSVGRGSGYNEQFF. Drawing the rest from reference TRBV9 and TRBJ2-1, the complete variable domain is DSGVTQTPKHLITATGQRVTLRCSPRSGDLSVYWYQQSLDQGLQFLIQYYNGEERAKGNILERFSAQQFPDLHSELNLSSLELGDSALYFCASSVGRGSGYNEQFFGPGTRLTVL.

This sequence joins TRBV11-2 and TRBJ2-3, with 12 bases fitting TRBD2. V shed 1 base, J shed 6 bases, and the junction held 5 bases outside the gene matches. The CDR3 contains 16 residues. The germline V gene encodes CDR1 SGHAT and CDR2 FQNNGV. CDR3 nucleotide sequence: TGTGCCAGCAGCTTAGGGACTAGCGGGAAGAGTGATACGCAGTATTTT. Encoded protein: CASSLGTSGKSDTQYF. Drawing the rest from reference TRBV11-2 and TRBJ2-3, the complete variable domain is EAGVAQSPRYKIIEKRQSVAFWCNPISGHATLYWYQQILGQGPKLLIQFQNNGVVDDSQLPKDRFSAERLKGVDSTLKIQPAKLEDSAVYLCASSLGTSGKSDTQYFGPGTRLTVL.

CDR3 sequence reads: CASSEGEVGRLEAFF. CDR3 nucleotide sequence: TGTGCCAGCAGTGAAGGGGAGGTCGGGCGGCTGGAAGCTTTCTTT. V and J are TRBV6-1 and TRBJ1-1; D not certain. V was trimmed by 1 base and J by 8 bases, leaving 17 bases between them. CDR1 MNHNS and CDR2 SASEGT come from the germline V gene. The CDR3 consists of 15 residues.

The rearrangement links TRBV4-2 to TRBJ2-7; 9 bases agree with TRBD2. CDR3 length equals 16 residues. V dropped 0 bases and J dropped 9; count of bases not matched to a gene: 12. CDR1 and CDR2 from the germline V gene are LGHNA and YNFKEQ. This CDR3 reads CASSQDRASGDPGQYF. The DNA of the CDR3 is TGTGCCAGCAGCCAAGATCGAGCTAGCGGGGACCCTGGGCAGTACTTC.

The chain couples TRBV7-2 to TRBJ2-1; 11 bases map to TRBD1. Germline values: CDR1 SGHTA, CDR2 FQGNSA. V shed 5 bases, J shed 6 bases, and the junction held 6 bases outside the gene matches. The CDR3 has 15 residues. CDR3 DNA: TGTGCCAGCAGCCGACCGGGACAGGGGGTCAATGAGCAGTTCTTC. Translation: CASSRPGQGVNEQFF.

The CDR3 DNA is TGTGCCAGCAGCCAAGATAGGAGGGGTAGCTATGGCTACACCTTC. Translation gives CASSQDRRGSYGYTF. This chain links TRBV4-2 with TRBJ1-2; D is perhaps TRBD1 (5 bases). Trimming shortened V by 0 bases and J by 4 bases, and 12 bases separated the two germline ends. In germline, CDR1 is LGHNA, CDR2 YNFKEQ. This CDR3 is 15 amino acids long.

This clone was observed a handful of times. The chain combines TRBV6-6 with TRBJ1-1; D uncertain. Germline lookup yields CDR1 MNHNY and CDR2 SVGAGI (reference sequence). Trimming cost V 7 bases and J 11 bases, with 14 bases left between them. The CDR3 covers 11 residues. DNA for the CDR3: TGTGCCAGCACCCCGGGAGGGAGCGCTTTCTTT. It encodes CASTPGGSAFF.

CDR3 DNA sequence: TGCAGCGTGGAGACAGGGGACGGCGGGGAGCTGTTTTTT. Translated: CSVETGDGGELFF. This chain connects TRBV29-1 to TRBJ2-2; 8 bases fit TRBD1. CDR1 SQVTM and CDR2 ANQGSEA come from the germline V gene. The J segment lost 7 bases and the V segment lost 6 bases, leaving 7 bases of the junction unmatched. The CDR3 sequence is 13 residues long.

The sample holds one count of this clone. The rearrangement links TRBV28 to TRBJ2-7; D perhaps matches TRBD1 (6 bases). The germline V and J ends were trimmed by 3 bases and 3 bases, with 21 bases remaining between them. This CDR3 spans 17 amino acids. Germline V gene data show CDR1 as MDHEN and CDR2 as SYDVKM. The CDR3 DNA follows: TGTGCCAGCAGTTTGCCTAAGGACCAAACAGGGTTCTACGAGCAGTACTTC. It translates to CASSLPKDQTGFYEQYF.

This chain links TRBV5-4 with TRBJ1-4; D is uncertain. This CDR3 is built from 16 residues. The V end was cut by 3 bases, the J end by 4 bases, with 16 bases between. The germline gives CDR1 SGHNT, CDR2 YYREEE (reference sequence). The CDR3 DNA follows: TGTGCCAGCAGCTCCCTGCAGGACGGGGATAATGAAAAACTGTTTTTT. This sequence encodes CASSSLQDGDNEKLFF.

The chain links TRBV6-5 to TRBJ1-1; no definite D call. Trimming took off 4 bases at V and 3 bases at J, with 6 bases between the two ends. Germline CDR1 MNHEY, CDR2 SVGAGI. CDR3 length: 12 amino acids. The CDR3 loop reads CASSSIDTEAFF. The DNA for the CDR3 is TGTGCCAGCAGTTCAATAGACACTGAAGCTTTCTTT.

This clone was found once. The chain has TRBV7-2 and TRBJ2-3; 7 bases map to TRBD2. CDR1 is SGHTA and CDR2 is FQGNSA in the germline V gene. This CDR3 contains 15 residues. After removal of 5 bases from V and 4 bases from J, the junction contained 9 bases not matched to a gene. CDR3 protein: CASSPRAGAPDTQYF. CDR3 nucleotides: TGTGCCAGCAGCCCAAGGGCGGGAGCCCCAGATACGCAGTATTTT.

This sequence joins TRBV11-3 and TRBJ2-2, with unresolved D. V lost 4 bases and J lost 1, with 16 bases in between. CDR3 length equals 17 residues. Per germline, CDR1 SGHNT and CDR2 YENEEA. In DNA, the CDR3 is TGTGCCAGCAGCTCCCTAGACGGTCAGATGAACACCGGGGAGCTGTTTTTT. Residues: CASSSLDGQMNTGELFF.

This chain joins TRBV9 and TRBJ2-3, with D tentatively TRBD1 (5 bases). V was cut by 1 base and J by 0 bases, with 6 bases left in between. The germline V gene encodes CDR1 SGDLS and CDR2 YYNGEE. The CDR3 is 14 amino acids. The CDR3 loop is CASSVRGSTDTQYF. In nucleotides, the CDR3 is TGTGCCAGCAGCGTAAGGGGAAGCACAGATACGCAGTATTTT.

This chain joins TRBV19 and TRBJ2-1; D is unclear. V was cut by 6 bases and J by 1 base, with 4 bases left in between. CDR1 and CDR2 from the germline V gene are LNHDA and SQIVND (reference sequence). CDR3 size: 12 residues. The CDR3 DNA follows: TGTGCCAGTAGCGGTTCCTACAATGAGCAGTTCTTC. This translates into CASSGSYNEQFF. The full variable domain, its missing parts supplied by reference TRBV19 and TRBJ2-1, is DGGITQSPKYLFRKEGQNVTLSCEQNLNHDAMYWYRQDPGQGLRLIYYSQIVNDFQKGDIAEGYSVSREKKESFPLTVTSAQKNPTAFYLCASSGSYNEQFFGPGTRLTVL.

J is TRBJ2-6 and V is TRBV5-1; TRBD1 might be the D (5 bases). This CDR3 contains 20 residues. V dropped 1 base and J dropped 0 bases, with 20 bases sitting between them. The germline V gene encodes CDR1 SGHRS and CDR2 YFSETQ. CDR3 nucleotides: TGCGCCAGCAGCTTGACCACAGGCGTAACTATCTCCTCTGGGGCCAACGTCCTGACTTTC. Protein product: CASSLTTGVTISSGANVLTF. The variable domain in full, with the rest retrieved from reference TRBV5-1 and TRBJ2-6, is KAGVTQTPRYLIKTRGQQVTLSCSPISGHRSVSWYQQTPGQGLQFLFEYFSETQRNKGNFPGRFSGRQFSNSRSEMNVSTLELGDSALYLCASSLTTGVTISSGANVLTFGAGSRLTVL.

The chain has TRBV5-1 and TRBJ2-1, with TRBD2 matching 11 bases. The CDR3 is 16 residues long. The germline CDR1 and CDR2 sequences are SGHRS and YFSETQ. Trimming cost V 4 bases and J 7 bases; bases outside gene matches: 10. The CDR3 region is CASSPKLAGVLNEQFF. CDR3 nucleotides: TGCGCCAGCAGCCCCAAACTAGCGGGAGTATTGAATGAGCAGTTCTTC.

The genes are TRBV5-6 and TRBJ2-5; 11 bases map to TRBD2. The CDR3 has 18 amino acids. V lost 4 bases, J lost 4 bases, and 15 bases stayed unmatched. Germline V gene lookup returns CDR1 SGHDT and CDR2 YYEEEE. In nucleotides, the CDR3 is TGTGCCAGCAGCCAACGCACCTCAACTAGCGGGAGTTCAGAGACCCAGTACTTC. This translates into CASSQRTSTSGSSETQYF.

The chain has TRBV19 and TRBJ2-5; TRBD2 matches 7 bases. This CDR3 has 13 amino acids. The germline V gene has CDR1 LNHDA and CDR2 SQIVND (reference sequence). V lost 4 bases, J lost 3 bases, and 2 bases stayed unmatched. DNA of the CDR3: TGTGCCAGTAGTAGAGGGACTAAAGAGACCCAGTACTTC. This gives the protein CASSRGTKETQYF.

The CDR3 protein is CASSFSDSSGANVLTF. The CDR3 bases are TGTGCCAGCAGCTTTTCGGACAGCTCTGGGGCCAACGTCCTGACTTTC. The chain uses TRBV11-3 and TRBJ2-6; D might be TRBD1 (6 bases). The CDR3 is 16 residues long. Looked up from germline, CDR1 is SGHNT and CDR2 is YENEEA. V shed 3 bases and J shed 0 bases, with 9 bases lying between them. The whole variable domain, filled in from reference TRBV11-3 and TRBJ2-6, reads EAGVVQSPRYKIIEKKQPVAFWCNPISGHNTLYWYLQNLGQGPELLIRYENEEAVDDSQLPKDRFSAERLKGVDSTLKIQPAELGDSAVYLCASSFSDSSGANVLTFGAGSRLTVL.

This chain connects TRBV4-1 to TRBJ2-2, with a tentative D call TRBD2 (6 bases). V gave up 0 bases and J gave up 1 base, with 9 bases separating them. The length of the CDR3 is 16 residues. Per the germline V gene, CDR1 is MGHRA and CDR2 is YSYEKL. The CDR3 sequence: CASSQDEGLNTGELFF. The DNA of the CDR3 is TGCGCCAGCAGCCAAGATGAGGGACTGAACACCGGGGAGCTGTTTTTT.

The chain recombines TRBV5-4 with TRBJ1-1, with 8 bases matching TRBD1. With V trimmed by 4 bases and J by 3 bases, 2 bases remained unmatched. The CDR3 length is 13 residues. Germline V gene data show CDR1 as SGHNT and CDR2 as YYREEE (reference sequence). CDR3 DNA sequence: TGTGCCAGCAGCCCGGGACAGGACACTGAAGCTTTCTTT. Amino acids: CASSPGQDTEAFF. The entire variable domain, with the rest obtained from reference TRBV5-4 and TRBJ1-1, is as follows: ETGVTQSPTHLIKTRGQQVTLRCSSQSGHNTVSWYQQALGQGPQFIFQYYREEENGRGNFPPRFSGLQFPNYSSELNVNALELDDSALYLCASSPGQDTEAFFGQGTRLTVV.

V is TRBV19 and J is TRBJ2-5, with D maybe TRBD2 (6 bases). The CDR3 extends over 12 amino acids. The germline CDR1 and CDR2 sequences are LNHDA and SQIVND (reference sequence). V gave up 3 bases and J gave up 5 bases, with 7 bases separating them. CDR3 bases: TGTGCCAGTAGTATTGGAGGGGAGACCCAGTACTTC. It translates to CASSIGGETQYF.

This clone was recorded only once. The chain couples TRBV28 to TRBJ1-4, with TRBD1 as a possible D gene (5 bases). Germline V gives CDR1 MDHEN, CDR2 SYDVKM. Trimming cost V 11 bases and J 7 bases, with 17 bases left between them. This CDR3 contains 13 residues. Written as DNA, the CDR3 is TGTGCCTGCAACGGGCAGGGTGTTGAAAAACTGTTTTTT. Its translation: CACNGQGVEKLFF.

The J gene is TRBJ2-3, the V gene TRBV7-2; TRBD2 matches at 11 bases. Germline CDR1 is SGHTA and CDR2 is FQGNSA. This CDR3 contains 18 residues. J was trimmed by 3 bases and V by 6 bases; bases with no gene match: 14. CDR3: CASRYKLAGGLRTDTQYF. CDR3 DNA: TGTGCCAGCAGGTACAAGCTAGCGGGAGGATTACGTACAGATACGCAGTATTTT.